One and the same sample provided the 20 T cell receptor beta chains below, sequenced in a study of cytomegalovirus exposure and HLA in healthy donors. Primers included in the PCR were 60 Vbeta and 13 Jbeta primers. Profiled with immunoSEQ multiplex PCR; TCRdb holds only in-frame clones, not every one. The data show some 140,000 clones, about 70% seen once. Sequencing input: PBMCs. These receptors all stem from a young man in good health and CMV-seronegative.

V usage is TRBV6-6 and J usage is TRBJ1-2; 10 bases are shared with TRBD1. V dropped 2 bases and J dropped 7; count of bases not matched to a gene: 10. The CDR3 has 16 residues. Germline CDR1 and CDR2: MNHNY and SVGAGI (reference sequence). CDR3 bases: TGTGCCAGCAGTTACGGCCCCGGGACAGGGGCTAGTGGCTACACCTTC. Encoded protein: CASSYGPGTGASGYTF.

This sequence joins TRBV4-1 and TRBJ1-2; TRBD1 matches at 9 bases. The CDR3 runs to 14 residues. V trimming: 2 bases; J trimming: 6 bases; junction bases outside the gene matches: 4. The V gene's germline CDR1 is MGHRA and CDR2 YSYEKL. The CDR3 DNA reads TGCGCCAGCAGCCAAACCGGGACAGGGAATGGCTACACCTTC. It yields the protein CASSQTGTGNGYTF.

The rearrangement joins TRBV19 to TRBJ2-5; unclear D gene. The ends were cut back, 7 bases at V and 5 bases at J, with 11 bases in the middle. The CDR3 has 12 amino acids. Looked up from germline, CDR1 is LNHDA and CDR2 is SQIVND (reference sequence). The CDR3 sequence is CASKSGSETQYF. CDR3 DNA sequence: TGTGCCAGTAAATCCGGGTCCGAGACCCAGTACTTC.

This clone appeared a few times. The V gene is TRBV7-2, the J gene TRBJ1-2, with a possible D match to TRBD1 (5 bases). The CDR3 covers 14 residues. Germline CDR1 SGHTA, CDR2 FQGNSA. V was trimmed by 10 bases and J by 2 bases, leaving 17 bases between them. The CDR3 DNA reads as TGTGCCACCCACAGGAGGGCGGCCAACTATGGCTACACCTTC. Its protein is CATHRRAANYGYTF.

The chain combines TRBV5-1 with TRBJ1-6, with 8 bases identical to TRBD1. V dropped 4 bases and J dropped 9; count of bases not matched to a gene: 9. CDR3 length equals 15 residues. The V gene's germline CDR1 is SGHRS and CDR2 YFSETQ. CDR3 nucleotide sequence: TGCGCCAGCAGCCCAACAGGGGGGAGTGGTTCACCCCTCCACTTT. Its protein product is CASSPTGGSGSPLHF.

This clone came up once. This rearrangement joins TRBV4-1 to TRBJ1-5; possible D gene TRBD1, 5 bases. CDR1 and CDR2 (germline): MGHRA, YSYEKL. V was clipped by 0 bases and J by 2 bases, with 8 bases between them. This CDR3 has 15 residues. CDR3 protein: CASSQERTRNQPQHF. The CDR3 DNA sequence: TGCGCCAGCAGCCAAGAGCGGACACGCAATCAGCCCCAGCATTTT.

This rearrangement joins TRBV5-8 to TRBJ2-2, with 7 bases fitting TRBD1. The J segment lost 0 bases and the V segment lost 4 bases, leaving 6 bases of the junction unmatched. The CDR3 is 16 residues long. Germline-derived CDR1 and CDR2 are SGHTS and YDEGEE. The CDR3 protein is CASSPQGFANTGELFF. The CDR3 nucleotides read TGTGCCAGCAGCCCACAGGGGTTCGCGAACACCGGGGAGCTGTTTTTT.

The chain joins TRBV21-1 to TRBJ1-1; the table's D call, TRBD1, was not checked against the DNA. TRBV21-1 is a known pseudogene. This CDR3 comprises 14 residues. The CDR3 loop is CASSPPGQGNEAFF. The DNA for the CDR3 is TGTGCCAGCAGCCCTCCAGGACAGGGGAATGAAGCTTTCTTT.

This clone showed up just once. The chain is built from TRBV2 and TRBJ1-1; D possibly corresponds to TRBD1 (6 bases). The CDR3 loop spans 15 amino acids. Germline assignment: CDR1 SNHLY and CDR2 FYNNEI. Trimming pared 5 bases from V and 1 base from J, leaving 14 bases between. The CDR3 DNA sequence: TGTGCCAGCAGTAGTCCTAACAGGGCGAACACTGAAGCTTTCTTT. Translated, it gives CASSSPNRANTEAFF.

This clone was counted between two and nine times. The chain employs TRBV9 and TRBJ1-1; TRBD1 agrees at 7 bases. The CDR3 loop spans 14 amino acids. The V segment lost 3 bases and the J segment 6 bases; nucleotides outside the gene matches: 8. CDR1 SGDLS and CDR2 YYNGEE come from the germline V gene. The CDR3 loop is CASSATGAQAEAFF. CDR3 coding DNA: TGTGCCAGCAGCGCCACAGGGGCCCAGGCTGAAGCTTTCTTT.

The chain couples TRBV2 to TRBJ1-1; 8 bases fit TRBD1. V trimming: 4 bases; J trimming: 7 bases; junction bases outside the gene matches: 2. This CDR3 spans 12 amino acids. The germline CDR1 and CDR2 sequences are SNHLY and FYNNEI. CDR3 in DNA: TGTGCCAGCAGTGTAGGACAGGGTGAAGCTTTCTTT. Translating gives CASSVGQGEAFF.

This clone showed up just once. This chain connects TRBV7-9 to TRBJ1-5; TRBD1 might be the D (6 bases). The CDR3 loop spans 16 amino acids. CDR1 SEHNR and CDR2 FQNEAQ come from the germline V gene (reference sequence). Trimming shortened V by 5 bases and J by 6 bases, and 20 bases separated the two germline ends. The CDR3 coding sequence is TGTGCCAGCAGCGCAGAGCGAGGGGGGGGCACTCAGCCCCAGCATTTT. Amino acids: CASSAERGGGTQPQHF.

CDR3 protein: CASRLRQNEKLFF. The CDR3 coding sequence is TGCGCCAGCAGACTTCGACAGAATGAAAAACTGTTTTTT. The chain joins TRBV10-1 to TRBJ1-4; maybe TRBD1 (5 bases). CDR3 length: 13 amino acids. Per germline, CDR1 WNHNN and CDR2 SYGVQD (reference sequence). V dropped 6 bases and J dropped 5 bases, with 10 bases sitting between them.

This chain connects TRBV7-6 to TRBJ2-1; 9 bases map to TRBD1. This CDR3 spans 15 amino acids. Losses at the gene ends were 1 base for V and 7 bases for J; bases not matched to a gene: 5. In germline, CDR1 is SGHVS, CDR2 FNYEAQ. The CDR3 sequence: CASSLGQGDVNEQFF. Here the CDR3 DNA reads TGTGCCAGCAGCTTAGGACAGGGGGACGTGAATGAGCAGTTCTTC. The full variable domain, its missing parts supplied by reference TRBV7-6 and TRBJ2-1, is GAGVSQSPRYKVTKRGQDVALRCDPISGHVSLYWYRQALGQGPEFLTYFNYEAQQDKSGLPNDRFSAERPEGSISTLTIQRTEQRDSAMYRCASSLGQGDVNEQFFGPGTRLTVL.

Comment on this clone: Relative to the germline gene, one junction end is altered; a read error may explain this. The chain has TRBV5-1 and TRBJ2-4; D gene unclear. Germline values: CDR1 SGHRS, CDR2 YFSETQ. The CDR3 has 12 amino acids. This CDR3 reads CASSLAKNSQYF. CDR3 DNA: TGCGCCAGCAGCTTAGCCAAAAACAGTCAGTACTTC.

V and J are TRBV6-5 and TRBJ2-7; D remains unclear. The germline gives CDR1 MNHEY, CDR2 SVGAGI. This CDR3 is 15 amino acids long. Trimming shortened V by 0 bases and J by 0 bases, and 9 bases separated the two germline ends. The CDR3 bases are TGTGCCAGCAGTTACTCGGGCATCAGCTCCTACGAGCAGTACTTC. Translated, it gives CASSYSGISSYEQYF.

As concerns this clone: No DNA is shown, since the ends of the CDR3 on it are uncertain; the CDR3 is the one TCRdb lists. This chain joins TRBV21-1 and TRBJ2-1; no check of the table's D call, TRBD2, against the DNA was made. TRBV21-1 is flagged as a pseudogene. 18 amino acids form the CDR3, both terminal residues included. CDR3 sequence: CASSKARQEAYWCNEQFF.

V and J are TRBV19 and TRBJ2-7; tentative D call: TRBD1 (6 bases). The ends were cut back, 4 bases at V and 1 base at J, with 14 bases in the middle. There are 15 residues in the CDR3. Germline V CDR1 and CDR2: LNHDA, SQIVND (reference sequence). CDR3 nucleotide sequence: TGTGCCAGTAGTACGGTTACAGGGAGTTCCTACGAGCAGTACGTC. Translation gives CASSTVTGSSYEQYV.

This clone was observed a few times. The chain employs TRBV21-1 and TRBJ2-2; the table's D call, TRBD1, was not checked against the DNA. TRBV21-1 is described as a pseudogene. CDR3 length equals 16 residues. As DNA, the CDR3 is TGTGCCAGCCCCGCGGGACAGGGAGGTGACACCGGGGAGCTGTTTTTT. Amino acid sequence: CASPAGQGGDTGELFF.

The CDR3 nucleotides read TGCGCCAGCAGCCCACGGACAGGCGGTACCGGGGAGCTGTTTTTT. This encodes CASSPRTGGTGELFF. The genes are TRBV5-1 and TRBJ2-2; 7 bases are a match to TRBD1. The germline V gene has CDR1 SGHRS and CDR2 YFSETQ. With V trimmed by 4 bases and J by 5 bases, 8 bases remained unmatched. This CDR3 contains 15 residues.